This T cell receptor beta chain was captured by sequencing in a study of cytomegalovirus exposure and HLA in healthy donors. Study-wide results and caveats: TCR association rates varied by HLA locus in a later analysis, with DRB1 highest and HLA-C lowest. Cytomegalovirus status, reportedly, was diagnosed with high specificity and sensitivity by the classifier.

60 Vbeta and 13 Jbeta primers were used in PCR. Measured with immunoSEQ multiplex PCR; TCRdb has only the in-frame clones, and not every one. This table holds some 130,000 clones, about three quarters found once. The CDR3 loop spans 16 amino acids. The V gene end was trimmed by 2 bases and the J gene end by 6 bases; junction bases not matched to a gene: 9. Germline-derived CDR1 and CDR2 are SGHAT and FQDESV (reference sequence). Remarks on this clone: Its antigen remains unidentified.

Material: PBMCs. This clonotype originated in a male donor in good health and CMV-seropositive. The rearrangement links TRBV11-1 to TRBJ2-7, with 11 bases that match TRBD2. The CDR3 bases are TGTGCCAGCAGCTTATCATCCCCCGGACTAGCGGGCGAGCAGTACTTC. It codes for CASSLSSPGLAGEQYF.